These 21 T cell receptor beta chains share one sample of origin, sequenced in a study of T cell changes during pregnancy in multiple sclerosis. Clones were read by immunoSEQ multiplex PCR, and TCRdb kept only the in-frame ones, dropping some. The table shows 50,000 or so clones, with about 90% occurring only once. This specimen consisted of CD4+ T cells from peripheral blood mononuclear cells, obtained after pregnancy. These TCRs come from a female donor in good health, enrolled as a control in a pregnancy study.

The chain is built from TRBV1 and TRBJ2-7; the table gives TRBD2 as D, unverified against the DNA. TRBV1 is a known pseudogene. The CDR3 is 16 residues long. In nucleotides, the CDR3 is TGCACCAGCAGCCAAGATACAGCGGAGAGATCCTACGAGCAGTACTTC. Protein: CTSSQDTAERSYEQYF.

This chain joins TRBV5-1 and TRBJ2-7, with 9 bases matching TRBD1. Trimming at V came to 4 bases and at J to 4 bases, leaving 12 bases not matched to a gene. Germline values: CDR1 SGHRS, CDR2 YFSETQ. CDR3 length: 16 residues. The CDR3 DNA follows: TGCGCCAGCAGCCCCTCCCTGGGACAGGGTCCTTACGAGCAGTACTTC. It yields the protein CASSPSLGQGPYEQYF.

V and J are TRBV5-1 and TRBJ1-2, with D uncertain. Germline assignment: CDR1 SGHRS and CDR2 YFSETQ. This CDR3 comprises 17 residues. Between the trimmed V and J ends, which lost 1 base and 2 bases, there was a span of 18 bases. The DNA for the CDR3 is TGCGCCAGCAGCTTGTCCGCGGGCGGGAGAGGAAACTATGGCTACACCTTC. It translates to CASSLSAGGRGNYGYTF.

V is TRBV9 and J is TRBJ1-4, with 11 bases matching TRBD1. After removal of 3 bases from V and 8 bases from J, the junction contained 18 bases not matched to a gene. Per germline, CDR1 SGDLS and CDR2 YYNGEE. The length of the CDR3 is 19 residues. The CDR3 region has the DNA TGTGCCAGCAGCGGAGGTTGGGGGACAGGGGGACGGCTAAGGGAAAAACTGTTTTTT. The encoded protein is CASSGGWGTGGRLREKLFF.

V is TRBV2 and J is TRBJ2-7, with D perhaps TRBD1 (7 bases). The CDR3 loop spans 17 amino acids. V was clipped by 8 bases and J by 5 bases, with 28 bases between them. Germline V lookup: CDR1 SNHLY, CDR2 FYNNEI. The CDR3 nucleotides read TGTGCCAGCTGGGAGGTGCGGACAGGCGATCTTGCGGACGAGCAGTACTTC. It is translated as CASWEVRTGDLADEQYF. Complete variable domain (other parts from reference TRBV2 and TRBJ2-7): EPEVTQTPSHQVTQMGQEVILRCVPISNHLYFYWYRQILGQKVEFLVSFYNNEISEKSEIFDDQFSVERPDGSNFTLKIRSTKLEDSAMYFCASWEVRTGDLADEQYFGPGTRLTVT.

This clone appeared a single time. In DNA form, the CDR3 reads TGTGCCAGCAGCGTAGCCCCAGATACCTACGAGCAGTACTTC. Its protein is CASSVAPDTYEQYF. The gene calls are TRBV9 and TRBJ2-7; D is undetermined. The length of the CDR3 is 14 residues. From germline, CDR1 is SGDLS and CDR2 YYNGEE. Trimming removed 0 bases from V and 2 bases from J, with 9 bases in between.

The genes are TRBV6-1 and TRBJ2-7; 9 bases agree with TRBD1. The CDR3 spans 14 residues. Losses at the gene ends were 2 bases for V and 4 bases for J; bases not matched to a gene: 3. Per the germline V gene, CDR1 is MNHNS and CDR2 is SASEGT. The CDR3 sequence is CASSEYDRGYEQYF. The DNA of the CDR3 is TGTGCCAGCAGTGAATACGACAGGGGGTACGAGCAGTACTTC.

The chain is built from TRBV19 and TRBJ1-1; D uncertain. The V and J ends lost 6 bases and 5 bases respectively, with 13 bases between them. CDR1 is LNHDA, CDR2 SQIVND, per germline (reference sequence). This CDR3 is built from 13 residues. The DNA for the CDR3 is TGTGCCAGTAGAGCCGAAATTTCGACTGAAGCTTTCTTT. Translating gives CASRAEISTEAFF.

V usage is TRBV6-1 and J usage is TRBJ1-4; D not certain. CDR3 length: 14 residues. Germline CDR1 and CDR2: MNHNS and SASEGT. Trimming took 0 bases from V and 3 from J, leaving 5 bases between them. The CDR3 here is CASSEARANEKLFF. The CDR3 DNA reads TGTGCCAGCAGTGAAGCAAGAGCTAATGAAAAACTGTTTTTT.

This chain links TRBV10-3 with TRBJ2-2; the match to TRBD2 covers 11 bases. The CDR3 is made up of 16 amino acids. Germline V gives CDR1 ENHRY, CDR2 SYGVKD. With V trimmed by 6 bases and J by 4 bases, 7 bases remained unmatched. The CDR3 loop is CAIRDRLAGSTGELFF. As DNA, the CDR3 is TGTGCCATCAGGGACAGACTAGCGGGGAGCACCGGGGAGCTGTTTTTT.

The chain combines TRBV12-5 with TRBJ2-5; TRBD2 matches at 13 bases. The length of the CDR3 is 17 residues. Germline CDR1 and CDR2: LGHNT and FRNRAP. J lost 4 bases, V lost 3 bases, and 8 bases had no gene match. CDR3: CASGFFGTSGGAETQYF. In DNA, the CDR3 is TGTGCTAGTGGTTTTTTCGGTACTAGCGGGGGGGCAGAGACCCAGTACTTC. Combining the CDR3 with reference TRBV12-5 and TRBJ2-5 gives the whole variable domain DARVTQTPRHKVTEMGQEVTMRCQPILGHNTVFWYRQTMMQGLELLAYFRNRAPLDDSGMPKDRFSAEMPDATLATLKIQPSEPRDSAVYFCASGFFGTSGGAETQYFGPGTRLLVL.

The J gene is TRBJ2-5, the V gene TRBV4-2; D is possibly TRBD2 (6 bases). The CDR3 spans 14 residues. Germline V CDR1 and CDR2: LGHNA, YNFKEQ. V was trimmed by 4 bases and J by 4 bases, leaving 13 bases between them. The CDR3 coding sequence is TGTGCCAGCAGCCCGACGGGGGAAACAGAGACCCAGTACTTC. As protein: CASSPTGETETQYF.

The chain has TRBV6-5 and TRBJ2-5; 7 bases agree with TRBD2. The CDR3 is 14 amino acids. V shed 6 bases, J shed 2 bases, and the junction held 6 bases outside the gene matches. Germline V lookup: CDR1 MNHEY, CDR2 SVGAGI. This CDR3 reads CASRQRREQETQYF. CDR3 DNA sequence: TGTGCCAGCAGACAAAGGCGGGAGCAAGAGACCCAGTACTTC.

This clone was picked up one time. The CDR3 here is CASSPQGGLGEKLFF. The CDR3 DNA is TGCGCCAGCAGCCCACAGGGGGGGTTGGGTGAAAAACTGTTTTTT. The V call is TRBV5-1, the J call TRBJ1-4; 8 nucleotides agree with TRBD1. Germline loops: CDR1 SGHRS, CDR2 YFSETQ. V gave up 4 bases and J gave up 7 bases; unmatched junction bases: 9. The CDR3 spans 15 residues.

This chain uses TRBV19 with TRBJ1-6; the match to TRBD1 covers 9 bases. CDR3 size: 16 residues. V lost 3 bases and J lost 6; bases outside the gene matches: 6. From germline, CDR1 is LNHDA and CDR2 SQIVND (reference sequence). The CDR3 loop reads CASSIDGQGSNSPLHF. DNA of the CDR3: TGTGCCAGTAGTATCGACGGACAGGGGAGTAATTCACCCCTCCACTTT.

The V call is TRBV11-2, the J call TRBJ2-7, with D possibly TRBD1 on 6 matching bases. The CDR3 covers 13 residues. CDR1 SGHAT and CDR2 FQNNGV come from the germline V gene. V dropped 0 bases and J dropped 6 bases, with 9 bases sitting between them. CDR3 sequence: CASSLDLGAEQYF. The DNA of the CDR3 is TGTGCCAGCAGCTTAGATCTGGGGGCCGAGCAGTACTTC.

The V call is TRBV7-2, the J call TRBJ1-2; D is uncertain. Trimming removed 5 bases at V and 4 bases at J, with 23 bases between. There are 17 residues in the CDR3. Germline V gene data show CDR1 as SGHTA and CDR2 as FQGNSA. The CDR3 DNA reads TGTGCCAGCAGCCTCCGGGATCATAGTCCCCCCCTCTATGGCTACACCTTC. It yields the protein CASSLRDHSPPLYGYTF.

This clone has just a few counts. The V gene is TRBV30, the J gene TRBJ1-3; D not resolved. Looked up from germline, CDR1 is GTSNPN and CDR2 is SVGIG (reference sequence). This CDR3 comprises 15 residues. V was clipped by 2 bases and J by 0 bases, with 11 bases between them. The chain's CDR3 is CAWSLPSHSGNTIYF. DNA of the CDR3: TGTGCCTGGAGTCTCCCCAGTCACTCTGGAAACACCATATATTTT. The full variable domain, completed using reference TRBV30 and TRBJ1-3, is SQTIHQWPATLVQPVGSPLSLECTVEGTSNPNLYWYRQAAGRGLQLLFYSVGIGQISSEVPQNLSASRPQDRQFILSSKKLLLSDSGFYLCAWSLPSHSGNTIYFGEGSWLTVV.

The gene calls are TRBV19 and TRBJ2-5; 14 positions match TRBD2. Germline CDR1 is LNHDA and CDR2 is SQIVND (reference sequence). CDR3 length: 17 residues. V lost 5 bases and J lost 0; bases outside the gene matches: 5. The CDR3 coding sequence is TGTGCCAGTAGTCCCGGACTAGCGGGGGGATACCAAGAGACCCAGTACTTC. This codes for CASSPGLAGGYQETQYF.

The CDR3 sequence is CASSLAVNSYEQYF. CDR3 coding DNA: TGTGCCAGCAGCTTAGCGGTGAACTCCTACGAGCAGTACTTC. The V and J genes are TRBV11-2 and TRBJ2-7; no reliable D call. The germline V and J ends were trimmed by 1 base and 0 bases, with 7 bases remaining between them. CDR3 length equals 14 residues. Germline CDR1 and CDR2: SGHAT and FQNNGV.

The chain uses TRBV2 and TRBJ1-1; 10 bases are shared with TRBD1. CDR1 and CDR2 from the germline V gene are SNHLY and FYNNEI. This CDR3 has 15 amino acids. V shed 5 bases, J shed 3 bases, and the junction held 6 bases outside the gene matches. In DNA, the CDR3 is TGTGCCAGCAGTCGGGAGACAGGGGGCTACACTGAAGCTTTCTTT. Encoded protein: CASSRETGGYTEAFF.